This T cell receptor beta chain stems from a study of cytomegalovirus exposure and HLA in healthy donors. This table comes from immunoSEQ multiplex PCR, and its TCRdb copy is limited to in-frame clones, with some not included. This table holds a few hundred thousand clones, roughly 89% found once. The J segment lost 5 bases and the V segment lost 0 bases, leaving 3 bases of the junction unmatched. The V gene's germline CDR1 is SGDLS and CDR2 YYNGEE. This CDR3 is built from 14 residues. Worth noting for this clone: The antigen remains unidentified.

Overall study findings and caveats: The classifier was said to identify cytomegalovirus status with high specificity and sensitivity. The dataset shows that most TCR sequences were rare, while some public TCRs occurred in many donors.

Sequencing was done on a sample of PBMCs. The chain couples TRBV9 to TRBJ2-7, with TRBD2 identical over 9 bases. The origin of this receptor is a woman aged 18-30 years in good health and CMV-seronegative. In DNA form, the CDR3 reads TGTGCCAGCAGCGTAGATAGCGGGAGCGACGAGCAGTACTTC. Translating gives CASSVDSGSDEQYF.